This T cell receptor beta chain was obtained from a study of T cells after yellow fever vaccination. CDR1 is MNHEY and CDR2 is SVGAGI in the germline V gene. Trimming left V 6 bases short and J 1 base short, with 19 bases between. The CDR3 is 16 amino acids. TCRdb re-derived calls from the 5' RACE reads in MiXCR, one entry per CDR3 protein. The sample lists approximately 110,000 distinct CDR3 sequences, 8.4% occurring once. This receptor was identified in a man under 40 who received the YFV17D yellow fever vaccine. Here the sequenced sample was CD8+ T cells sorted from PBMCs, taken 45 days after the yellow fever booster vaccination. This chain joins TRBV6-5 and TRBJ2-7, with unresolved D. CDR3 residues: CASSPPPRSQSYEQYF. DNA for the CDR3: TGTGCCAGCAGCCCCCCCCCCCGTAGCCAGTCCTACGAGCAGTACTTC.